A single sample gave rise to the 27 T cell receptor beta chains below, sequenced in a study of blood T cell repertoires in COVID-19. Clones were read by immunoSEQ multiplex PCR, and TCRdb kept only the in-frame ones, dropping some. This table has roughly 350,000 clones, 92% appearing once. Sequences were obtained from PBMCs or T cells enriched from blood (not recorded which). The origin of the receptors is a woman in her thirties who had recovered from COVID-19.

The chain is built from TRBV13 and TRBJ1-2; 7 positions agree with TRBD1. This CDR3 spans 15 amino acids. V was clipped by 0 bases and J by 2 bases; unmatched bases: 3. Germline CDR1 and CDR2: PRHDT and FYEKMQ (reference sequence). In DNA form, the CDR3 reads TGTGCCAGCAGCTTAGGCGCCAGGGGGAACTATGGCTACACCTTC. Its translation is CASSLGARGNYGYTF.

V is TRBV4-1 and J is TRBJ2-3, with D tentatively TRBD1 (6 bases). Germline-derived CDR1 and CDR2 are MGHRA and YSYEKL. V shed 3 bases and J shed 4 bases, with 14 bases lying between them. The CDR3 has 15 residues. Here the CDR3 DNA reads TGCGCCAGCAGCCATCAGACAGGTATCCCAGATACGCAGTATTTT. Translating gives CASSHQTGIPDTQYF.

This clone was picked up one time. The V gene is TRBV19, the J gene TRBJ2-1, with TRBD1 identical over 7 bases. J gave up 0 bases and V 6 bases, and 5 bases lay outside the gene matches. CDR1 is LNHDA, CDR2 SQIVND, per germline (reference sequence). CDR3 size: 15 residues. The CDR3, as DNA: TGTGCCAGTAGGGGACAGAGAAGCTCCTACAATGAGCAGTTCTTC. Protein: CASRGQRSSYNEQFF.

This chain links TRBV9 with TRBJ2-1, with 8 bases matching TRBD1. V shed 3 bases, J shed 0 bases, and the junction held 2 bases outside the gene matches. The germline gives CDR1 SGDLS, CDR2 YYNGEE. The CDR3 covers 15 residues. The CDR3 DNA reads TGTGCCAGCAGCGGACAGGGGCCCTCCTACAATGAGCAGTTCTTC. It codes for CASSGQGPSYNEQFF.

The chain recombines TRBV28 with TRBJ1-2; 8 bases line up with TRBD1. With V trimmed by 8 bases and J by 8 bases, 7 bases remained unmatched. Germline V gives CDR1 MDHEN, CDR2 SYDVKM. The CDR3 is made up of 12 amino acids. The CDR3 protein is CASCHRGNGYTF. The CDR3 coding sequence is TGTGCCAGCTGTCACAGGGGGAACGGCTACACCTTC.

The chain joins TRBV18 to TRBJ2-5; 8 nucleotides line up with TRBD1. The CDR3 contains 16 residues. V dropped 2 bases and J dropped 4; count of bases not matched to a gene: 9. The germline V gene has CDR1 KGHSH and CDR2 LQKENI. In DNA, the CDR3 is TGTGCCAGCTCACCATCGGGGACAGGTGGCCGAGAGACCCAGTACTTC. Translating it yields CASSPSGTGGRETQYF.

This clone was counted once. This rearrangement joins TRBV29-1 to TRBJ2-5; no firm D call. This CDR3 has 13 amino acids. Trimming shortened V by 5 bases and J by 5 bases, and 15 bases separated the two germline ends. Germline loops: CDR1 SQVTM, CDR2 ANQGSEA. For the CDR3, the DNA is TGCAGCGTTTCGACGTGGGCTGAGGAGACCCAGTACTTC. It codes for CSVSTWAEETQYF.

CDR3 bases: TGTGCCAGCGAGATGAGGGGGGGTAACTATGGCTACACCTTC. Amino acids: CASEMRGGNYGYTF. The chain carries TRBV2 and TRBJ1-2; D is possibly TRBD1 (6 bases). Trimming took off 8 bases at V and 1 base at J, with 14 bases between the two ends. This CDR3 region has 14 residues. The germline CDR1 and CDR2 sequences are SNHLY and FYNNEI.

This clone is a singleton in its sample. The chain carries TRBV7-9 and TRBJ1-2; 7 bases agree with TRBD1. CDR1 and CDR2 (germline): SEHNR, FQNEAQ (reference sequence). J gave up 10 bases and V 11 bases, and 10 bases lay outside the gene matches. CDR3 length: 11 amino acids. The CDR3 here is CAVLRTGYYTF. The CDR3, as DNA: TGTGCCGTCCTCCGGACAGGATACTACACCTTC. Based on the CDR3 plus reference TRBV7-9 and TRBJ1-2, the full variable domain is DTGVSQNPRHKITKRGQNVTFRCDPISEHNRLYWYRQTLGQGPEFLTYFQNEAQLEKSRLLSDRFSAERPKGSFSTLEIQRTEQGDSAMYLCAVLRTGYYTFGSGTRLTVV.

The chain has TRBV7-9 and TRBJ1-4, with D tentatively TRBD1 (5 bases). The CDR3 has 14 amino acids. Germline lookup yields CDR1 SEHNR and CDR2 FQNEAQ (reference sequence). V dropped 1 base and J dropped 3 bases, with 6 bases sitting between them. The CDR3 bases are TGTGCCAGCAGCTTAGACAGGTCTAATGAAAAACTGTTTTTT. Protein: CASSLDRSNEKLFF.

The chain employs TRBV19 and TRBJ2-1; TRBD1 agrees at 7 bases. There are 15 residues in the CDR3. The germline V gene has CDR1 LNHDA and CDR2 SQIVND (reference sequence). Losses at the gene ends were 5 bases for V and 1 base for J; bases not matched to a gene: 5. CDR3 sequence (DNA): TGTGCCAGTAGTCTACAGGGGAGTTCCTACAATGAGCAGTTCTTC. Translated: CASSLQGSSYNEQFF.

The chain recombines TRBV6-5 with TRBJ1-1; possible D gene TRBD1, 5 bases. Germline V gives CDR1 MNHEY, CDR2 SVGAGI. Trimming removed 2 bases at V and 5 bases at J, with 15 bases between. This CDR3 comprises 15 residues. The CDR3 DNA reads TGTGCCAGCAGTTACATCAGGATCAAGGGGACTGAAGCTTTCTTT. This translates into CASSYIRIKGTEAFF.

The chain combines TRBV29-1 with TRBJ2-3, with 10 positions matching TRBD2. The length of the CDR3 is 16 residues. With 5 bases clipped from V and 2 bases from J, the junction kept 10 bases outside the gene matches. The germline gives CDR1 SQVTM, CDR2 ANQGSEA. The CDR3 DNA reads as TGCAGCGTTCCCCTAGCGGGGGATTCCGTCACAGATACGCAGTATTTT. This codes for CSVPLAGDSVTDTQYF.

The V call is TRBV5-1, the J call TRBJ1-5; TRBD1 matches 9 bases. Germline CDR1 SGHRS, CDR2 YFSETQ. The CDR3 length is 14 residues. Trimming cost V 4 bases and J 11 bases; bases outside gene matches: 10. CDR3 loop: CASSVGQGLGAQHF. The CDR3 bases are TGCGCCAGCAGCGTGGGACAGGGTCTCGGGGCCCAGCATTTT.

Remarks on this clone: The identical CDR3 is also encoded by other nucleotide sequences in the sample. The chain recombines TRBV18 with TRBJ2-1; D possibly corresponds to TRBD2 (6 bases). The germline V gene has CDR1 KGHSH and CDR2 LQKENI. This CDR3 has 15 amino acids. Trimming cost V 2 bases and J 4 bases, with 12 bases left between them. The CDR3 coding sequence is TGTGCCAGCTCACCAACCGGGGGTTCTTACAATGAGCAGTTCTTC. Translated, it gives CASSPTGGSYNEQFF.

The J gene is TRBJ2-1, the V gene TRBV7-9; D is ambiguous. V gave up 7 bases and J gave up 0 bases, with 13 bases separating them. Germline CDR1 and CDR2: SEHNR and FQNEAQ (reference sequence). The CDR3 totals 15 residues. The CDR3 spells CASTFGPSSYNEQFF. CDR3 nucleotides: TGTGCCAGCACCTTTGGGCCGAGCTCCTACAATGAGCAGTTCTTC. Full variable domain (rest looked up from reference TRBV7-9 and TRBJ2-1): DTGVSQNPRHKITKRGQNVTFRCDPISEHNRLYWYRQTLGQGPEFLTYFQNEAQLEKSRLLSDRFSAERPKGSFSTLEIQRTEQGDSAMYLCASTFGPSSYNEQFFGPGTRLTVL.

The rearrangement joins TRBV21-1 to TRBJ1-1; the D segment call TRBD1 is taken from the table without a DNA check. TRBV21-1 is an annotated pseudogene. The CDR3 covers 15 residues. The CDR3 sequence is CASSSLQGARTEAFF. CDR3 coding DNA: TGTGCCAGCAGCAGCCTACAGGGGGCGCGCACTGAAGCTTTCTTT.

CDR3 bases: TGTGCCAGCACCTTGCGGGAGCGGCCCTACGAGCAGTACTTC. Protein: CASTLRERPYEQYF. The rearrangement joins TRBV9 to TRBJ2-7; 7 nucleotides match TRBD2. Germline trimming cut 6 bases from V and 2 bases from J; bases unmatched to any gene: 8. The CDR3 covers 14 residues. Germline V gene sequence: CDR1 SGDLS, CDR2 YYNGEE.

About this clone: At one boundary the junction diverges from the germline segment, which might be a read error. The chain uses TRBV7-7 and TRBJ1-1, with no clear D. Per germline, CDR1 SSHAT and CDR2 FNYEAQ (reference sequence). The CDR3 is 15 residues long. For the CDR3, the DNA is TGTGCTAGCAGCCCTCACTGGGAGTCGCACACTGAAGCTTTCTTT. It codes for CASSPHWESHTEAFF.

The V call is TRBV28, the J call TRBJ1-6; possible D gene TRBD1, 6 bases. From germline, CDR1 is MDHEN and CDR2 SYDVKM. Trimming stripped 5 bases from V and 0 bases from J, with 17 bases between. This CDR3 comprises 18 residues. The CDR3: CASSRDTGRSSYNSPLHF. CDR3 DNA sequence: TGTGCCAGCAGTCGGGACACGGGCCGTAGCTCCTATAATTCACCCCTCCACTTT.

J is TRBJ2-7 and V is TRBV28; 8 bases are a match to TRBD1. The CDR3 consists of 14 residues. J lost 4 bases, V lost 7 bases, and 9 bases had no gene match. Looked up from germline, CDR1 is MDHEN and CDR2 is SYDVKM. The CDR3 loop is CASNRGRQGYEQYF. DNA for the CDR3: TGTGCCAGCAACAGGGGGAGGCAGGGGTACGAGCAGTACTTC. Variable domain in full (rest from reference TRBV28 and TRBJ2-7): DVKVTQSSRYLVKRTGEKVFLECVQDMDHENMFWYRQDPGLGLRLIYFSYDVKMKEKGDIPEGYSVSREKKERFSLILESASTNQTSMYLCASNRGRQGYEQYFGPGTRLTVT.

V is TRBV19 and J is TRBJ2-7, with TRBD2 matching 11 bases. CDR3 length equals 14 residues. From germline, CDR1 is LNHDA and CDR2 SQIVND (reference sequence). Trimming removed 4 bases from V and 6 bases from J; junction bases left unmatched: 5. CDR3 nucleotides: TGTGCCAGTAGTACACTAGCGGGAGACGTCGAGCAGTACTTC. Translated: CASSTLAGDVEQYF.

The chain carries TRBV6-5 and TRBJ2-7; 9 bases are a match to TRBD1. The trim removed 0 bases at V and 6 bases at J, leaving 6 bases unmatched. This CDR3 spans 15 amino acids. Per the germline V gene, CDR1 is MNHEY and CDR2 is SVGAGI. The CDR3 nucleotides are TGTGCCAGCAGTTACTCGATAGGGACAGGGTCCGAGCAGTACTTC. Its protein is CASSYSIGTGSEQYF.

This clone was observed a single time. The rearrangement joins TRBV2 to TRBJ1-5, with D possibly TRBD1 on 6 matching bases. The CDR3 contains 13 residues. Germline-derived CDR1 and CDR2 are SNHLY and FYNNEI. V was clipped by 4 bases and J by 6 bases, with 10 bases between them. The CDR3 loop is CASSGAQGQPQHF. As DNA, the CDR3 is TGTGCCAGCAGTGGGGCACAGGGTCAGCCCCAGCATTTT.

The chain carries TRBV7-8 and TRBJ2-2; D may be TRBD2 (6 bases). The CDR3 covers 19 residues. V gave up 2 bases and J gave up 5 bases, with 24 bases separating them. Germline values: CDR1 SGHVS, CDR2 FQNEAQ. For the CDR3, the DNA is TGTGCCAGCAGCTTATTGGGGGGTTCCCTCCTCCGGGGGACCGGGGAGCTGTTTTTT. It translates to CASSLLGGSLLRGTGELFF.

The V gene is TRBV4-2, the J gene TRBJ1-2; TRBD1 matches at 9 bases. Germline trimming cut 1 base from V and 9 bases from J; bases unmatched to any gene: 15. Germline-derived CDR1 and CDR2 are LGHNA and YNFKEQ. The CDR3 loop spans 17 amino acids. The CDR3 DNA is TGTGCCAGCAGCCAAGTTTCGGGACAGGGATATAGCTCGAGCTACACCTTC. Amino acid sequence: CASSQVSGQGYSSSYTF.

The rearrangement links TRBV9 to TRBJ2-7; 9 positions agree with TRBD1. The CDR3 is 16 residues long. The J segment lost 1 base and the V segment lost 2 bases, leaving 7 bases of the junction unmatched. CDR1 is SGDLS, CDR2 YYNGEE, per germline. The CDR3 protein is CASSVRDRVWSYEQYF. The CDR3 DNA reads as TGTGCCAGCAGCGTGAGGGACAGGGTATGGTCCTACGAGCAGTACTTC.